The TCR beta chain under discussion was sequenced for a study of metastatic and nonmetastatic thyroid tumors. Findings and caveats of the study: Malignant thyroid tumors reportedly exceeded benign nodules significantly in TCR beta diversity, with the difference appearing in blood and tumor.

No patient had received any treatment before thyroid surgery. Points on this clone: Its antigen is not identified.

MiXCR reprocessed the PCR reads for TCRdb. Here the sample spans about 5,600 clones, 30% to 35% being singletons. The CDR3 has 15 residues. Germline V gene data show CDR1 as SGHRS and CDR2 as YFSETQ. V lost 0 bases, J lost 7 bases, and 5 bases stayed unmatched. The sequenced sample was adjacent normal tissue. The chain recombines TRBV5-1 with TRBJ2-7; 12 bases match TRBD2. This TCR was sampled from a female donor with papillary thyroid cancer or a benign thyroid nodule (not recorded which). Some clones in this sample may be carry-over from other donors' samples. CDR3 sequence reads: CASSLGLAGAREQYF. The CDR3, as DNA: TGCGCCAGCAGCTTGGGACTAGCGGGAGCTCGGGAGCAGTACTTC.